The 15 T cell receptor beta chains reported below all come from one sample, sequenced in a study of T cell responses to AZD1222 COVID-19 vaccine. Repertoires were generated with immunoSEQ multiplex PCR, while TCRdb's copy carries only in-frame clones and drops some. The table has 180,000 or so clones, about 92% seen once. Sequencing was performed on peripheral blood, taken 28 days after the second AZD1222 dose. All receptors come from an adult who received the AZD1222 COVID-19 vaccine.

The rearrangement uses TRBV30 and TRBJ2-5, with TRBD2 matching 8 bases. This CDR3 comprises 15 residues. V gave up 0 bases and J gave up 1 base; unmatched junction bases: 4. Looked up from germline, CDR1 is GTSNPN and CDR2 is SVGIG (reference sequence). CDR3 sequence: CAWSVRGGPQETQYF. The CDR3 region has the DNA TGTGCCTGGAGTGTACGGGGGGGGCCCCAAGAGACCCAGTACTTC.

V is TRBV19 and J is TRBJ2-7; 7 nucleotides align to TRBD1. CDR1 LNHDA and CDR2 SQIVND come from the germline V gene (reference sequence). The CDR3 sequence is 15 residues long. J gave up 3 bases and V 0 bases, and 5 bases lay outside the gene matches. This chain's CDR3 is CASSIDLGTVYEQYF. CDR3 bases: TGTGCCAGTAGTATAGATCTGGGGACAGTCTACGAGCAGTACTTC.

This chain uses TRBV5-8 with TRBJ2-2; TRBD1 matches 9 bases. This CDR3 region has 14 residues. Germline CDR1 reads SGHTS; CDR2 reads YDEGEE. V lost 5 bases to trimming and J lost 7 bases; unmatched junction nucleotides: 6. CDR3 nucleotides: TGTGCCAGCAGTCCCGGGACAGGGAGCGGGGAGCTGTTTTTT. Translation gives CASSPGTGSGELFF. Full variable domain (rest looked up from reference TRBV5-8 and TRBJ2-2): EAGVTQSPTHLIKTRGQQATLRCSPISGHTSVYWYQQALGLGLQFLLWYDEGEERNRGNFPPRFSGRQFPNYSSELNVNALELEDSALYLCASSPGTGSGELFFGEGSRLTVL.

The CDR3 nucleotides read TGTGCCTGGAGTGTACAGAGGGCATACAGAGTCGGGCGCACCGGGGAGCTGTTTTTT. This sequence encodes CAWSVQRAYRVGRTGELFF. The chain recombines TRBV30 with TRBJ2-2; maybe TRBD2 (5 bases). V shed 0 bases and J shed 4 bases, with 24 bases lying between them. CDR3 length: 19 residues. Looked up from germline, CDR1 is GTSNPN and CDR2 is SVGIG (reference sequence).

The chain has TRBV7-2 and TRBJ2-2; D perhaps matches TRBD1 (6 bases). Germline-derived CDR1 and CDR2 are SGHTA and FQGNSA. V lost 5 bases and J 5 bases, leaving 18 bases between the germline ends. There are 16 residues in the CDR3. CDR3 region: CASSPPQGYMTGELFF. The CDR3 nucleotides are TGTGCCAGCAGCCCGCCCCAGGGGTATATGACCGGGGAGCTGTTTTTT. Drawing the rest from reference TRBV7-2 and TRBJ2-2, the complete variable domain is GAGVSQSPSNKVTEKGKDVELRCDPISGHTALYWYRQSLGQGLEFLIYFQGNSAPDKSGLPSDRFSAERTGGSVSTLTIQRTQQEDSAVYLCASSPPQGYMTGELFFGEGSRLTVL.

This chain links TRBV6-5 with TRBJ1-1; 9 nucleotides line up with TRBD1. Germline CDR1 MNHEY, CDR2 SVGAGI. V trimming: 2 bases; J trimming: 2 bases; junction bases outside the gene matches: 6. CDR3 length: 16 amino acids. The CDR3 coding sequence is TGTGCCAGCAGTTACCCAGACACAGGGGGCAACACTGAAGCTTTCTTT. Protein product: CASSYPDTGGNTEAFF.

The chain uses TRBV6-6 and TRBJ2-1; D may be TRBD1 (8 bases). V was pared by 2 bases and J by 7 bases, with 12 bases between. CDR3 size: 14 residues. Looked up from germline, CDR1 is MNHNY and CDR2 is SVGAGI (reference sequence). Here the CDR3 reads CASSYIQGGNEQFF. CDR3 coding DNA: TGTGCCAGCAGTTACATACAGGGGGGGAATGAGCAGTTCTTC.

The V gene is TRBV30, the J gene TRBJ2-5, with 12 positions matching TRBD2. The CDR3 spans 15 residues. Germline trimming cut 3 bases from V and 2 bases from J; bases unmatched to any gene: 4. The germline V gene has CDR1 GTSNPN and CDR2 SVGIG (reference sequence). The CDR3 sequence is CAWSTSGGLQETQYF. In nucleotides, the CDR3 is TGTGCCTGGAGCACTAGCGGGGGGTTACAAGAGACCCAGTACTTC.

V usage is TRBV6-2 or TRBV6-3 and J usage is TRBJ1-1; D is perhaps TRBD1 (5 bases). The length of the CDR3 is 13 residues. V gave up 6 bases and J gave up 6 bases, with 14 bases separating them. Germline V CDR1 and CDR2: MNHEY, SVGEGT. This CDR3 reads CASSRGTRPEAFF. The DNA for the CDR3 is TGTGCCAGCAGCCGAGGGACCCGGCCTGAAGCTTTCTTT.

The chain links TRBV28 to TRBJ2-7; D unresolved. V was shortened by 6 bases and J by 2 bases, with 8 bases between the two germline ends. The CDR3 totals 12 residues. Germline loops: CDR1 MDHEN, CDR2 SYDVKM. The CDR3 sequence: CASSPRPYEQYF. In DNA, the CDR3 is TGTGCCAGCAGCCCACGCCCCTACGAGCAGTACTTC. The variable domain in full, completed from reference TRBV28 and TRBJ2-7, reads DVKVTQSSRYLVKRTGEKVFLECVQDMDHENMFWYRQDPGLGLRLIYFSYDVKMKEKGDIPEGYSVSREKKERFSLILESASTNQTSMYLCASSPRPYEQYFGPGTRLTVT.

This sequence joins TRBV14 and TRBJ1-1; D is unresolved. V lost 6 bases and J lost 6, with 14 bases in between. The CDR3 extends over 13 amino acids. Germline CDR1 and CDR2: SGHDN and FVKESK. Here the CDR3 DNA reads TGTGCCAGCAGAACCTCCGGCGGCGCTGAAGCTTTCTTT. It encodes CASRTSGGAEAFF.

The rearrangement joins TRBV5-4 to TRBJ2-1, with 11 positions matching TRBD2. V trimming: 0 bases; J trimming: 0 bases; junction bases outside the gene matches: 5. The CDR3 runs to 18 residues. Germline V gene sequence: CDR1 SGHNT, CDR2 YYREEE (reference sequence). For the CDR3, the DNA is TGTGCCAGCAGCTTGGGTGGGCTAGCGGGAGGCTCCTACAATGAGCAGTTCTTC. It codes for CASSLGGLAGGSYNEQFF.

The chain carries TRBV5-1 and TRBJ1-3; D uncertain. There are 12 residues in the CDR3. The germline V and J ends were trimmed by 1 base and 10 bases, with 9 bases remaining between them. Per germline, CDR1 SGHRS and CDR2 YFSETQ. CDR3 sequence: CASSLNRRTIYF. The DNA of the CDR3 is TGCGCCAGCAGCTTGAACAGACGAACCATATATTTT.

This chain joins TRBV18 and TRBJ1-1; TRBD1 agrees at 8 bases. V was clipped by 8 bases and J by 1 base; unmatched bases: 3. This CDR3 contains 13 residues. Germline lookup yields CDR1 KGHSH and CDR2 LQKENI. Here the CDR3 reads CASKQGGNTEAFF. In DNA form, the CDR3 reads TGTGCCAGCAAACAGGGGGGGAACACTGAAGCTTTCTTT.

The rearrangement uses TRBV19 and TRBJ1-2; D perhaps matches TRBD1 (5 bases). Between the trimmed V and J ends, which lost 9 bases and 4 bases, there was a span of 15 bases. The CDR3 has 13 residues. Germline V gives CDR1 LNHDA, CDR2 SQIVND (reference sequence). CDR3 in amino acids: CASAVGQGYGYTF. The CDR3 DNA sequence: TGTGCCAGCGCCGTGGGGCAAGGCTATGGCTACACCTTC.